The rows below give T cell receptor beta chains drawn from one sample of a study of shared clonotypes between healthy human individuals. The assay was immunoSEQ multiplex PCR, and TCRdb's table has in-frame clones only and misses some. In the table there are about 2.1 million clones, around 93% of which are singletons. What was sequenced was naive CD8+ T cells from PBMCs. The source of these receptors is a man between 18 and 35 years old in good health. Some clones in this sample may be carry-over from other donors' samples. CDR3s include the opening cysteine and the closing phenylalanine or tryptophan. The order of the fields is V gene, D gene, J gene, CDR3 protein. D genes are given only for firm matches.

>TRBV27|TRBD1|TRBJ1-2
CASSTGTGGAFDYGYTF
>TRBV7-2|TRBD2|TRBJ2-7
CASSSPAGAVYEQYF
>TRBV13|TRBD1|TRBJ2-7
CASSPTGGEQYF
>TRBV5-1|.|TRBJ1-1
CASSLEGRGAGEAFF
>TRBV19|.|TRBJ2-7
CATSSAGSSYEQYF
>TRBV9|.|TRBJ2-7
CASSTGSPNEQYF
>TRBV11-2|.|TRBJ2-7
CASSFFPAYEQYF
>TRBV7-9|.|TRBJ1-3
CASSSDDSSGNTIYF
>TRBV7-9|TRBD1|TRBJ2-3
CASSQSRDRGTDTQYF
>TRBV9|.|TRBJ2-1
CASSVEGNRAYNEQFF
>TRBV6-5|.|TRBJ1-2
CASSYSWTKKYYGYTF
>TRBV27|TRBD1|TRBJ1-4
CASSSVGDSLNEKLFF
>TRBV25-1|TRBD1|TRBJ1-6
CALGDRGSPLHF
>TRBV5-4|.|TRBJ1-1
CASSLTGPRDTNTEAFF
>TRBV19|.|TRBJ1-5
CASSITFWTPDNQPQHF
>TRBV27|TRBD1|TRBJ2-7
CASSMTGDGYEQYF
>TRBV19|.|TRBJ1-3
CASSPRGSGNTIYF
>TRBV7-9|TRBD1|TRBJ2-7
CASSRGTGTPRSYEQYF